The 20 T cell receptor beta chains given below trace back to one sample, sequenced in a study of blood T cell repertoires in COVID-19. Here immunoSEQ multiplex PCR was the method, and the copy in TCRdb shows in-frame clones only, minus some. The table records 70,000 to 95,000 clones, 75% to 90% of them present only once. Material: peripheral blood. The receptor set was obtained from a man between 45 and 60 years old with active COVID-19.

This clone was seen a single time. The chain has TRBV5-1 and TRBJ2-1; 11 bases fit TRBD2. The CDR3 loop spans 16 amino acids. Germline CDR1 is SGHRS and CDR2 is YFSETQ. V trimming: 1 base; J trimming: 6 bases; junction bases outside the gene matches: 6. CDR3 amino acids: CASSLRVAGGINEQFF. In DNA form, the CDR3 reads TGCGCCAGCAGCTTGAGAGTAGCGGGAGGGATCAATGAGCAGTTCTTC.

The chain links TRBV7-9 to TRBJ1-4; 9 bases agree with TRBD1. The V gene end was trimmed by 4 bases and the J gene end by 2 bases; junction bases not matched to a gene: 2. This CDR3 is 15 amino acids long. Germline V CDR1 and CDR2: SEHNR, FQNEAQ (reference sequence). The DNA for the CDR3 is TGTGCCAGCAGCTCTGGGACAGGGACTAATGAAAAACTGTTTTTT. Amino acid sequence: CASSSGTGTNEKLFF.

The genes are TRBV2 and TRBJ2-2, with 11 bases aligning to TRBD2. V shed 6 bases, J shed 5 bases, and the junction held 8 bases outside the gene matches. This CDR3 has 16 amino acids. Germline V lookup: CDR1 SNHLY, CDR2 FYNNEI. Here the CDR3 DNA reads TGTGCCAGCAGAATACCTAGCGGGGGGAAAACCGGGGAGCTGTTTTTT. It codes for CASRIPSGGKTGELFF.

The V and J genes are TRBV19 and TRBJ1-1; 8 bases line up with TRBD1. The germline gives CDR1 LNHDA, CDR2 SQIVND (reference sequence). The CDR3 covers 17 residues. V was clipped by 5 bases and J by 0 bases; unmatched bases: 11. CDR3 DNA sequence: TGTGCCAGTAGTCTGAGGGACAGGCGCTTTTTGAACACTGAAGCTTTCTTT. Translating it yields CASSLRDRRFLNTEAFF.

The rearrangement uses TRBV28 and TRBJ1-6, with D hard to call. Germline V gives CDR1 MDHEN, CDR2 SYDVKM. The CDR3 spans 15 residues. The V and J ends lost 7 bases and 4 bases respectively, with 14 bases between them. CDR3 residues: CASTLGSRYNSPLHF. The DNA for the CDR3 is TGTGCCAGCACCCTAGGGAGCCGTTATAATTCACCCCTCCACTTT.

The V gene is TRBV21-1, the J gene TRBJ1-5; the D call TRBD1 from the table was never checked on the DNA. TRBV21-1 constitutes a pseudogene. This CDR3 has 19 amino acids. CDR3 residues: CASSKFGGQSRYSNQPQHF. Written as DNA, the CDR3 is TGTGCCAGCAGCAAGTTTGGGGGACAGAGTCGATATAGCAATCAGCCCCAGCATTTT.

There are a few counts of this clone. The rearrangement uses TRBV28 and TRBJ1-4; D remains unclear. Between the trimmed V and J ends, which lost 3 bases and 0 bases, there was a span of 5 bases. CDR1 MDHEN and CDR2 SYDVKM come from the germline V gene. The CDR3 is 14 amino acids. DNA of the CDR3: TGTGCCAGCAGTTTTATTTCAACTAATGAAAAACTGTTTTTT. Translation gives CASSFISTNEKLFF.

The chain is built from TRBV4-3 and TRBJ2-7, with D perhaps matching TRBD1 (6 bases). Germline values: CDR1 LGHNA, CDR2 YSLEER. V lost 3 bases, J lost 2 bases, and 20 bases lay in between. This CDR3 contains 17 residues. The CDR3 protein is CASSQANIPGQPYEQYF. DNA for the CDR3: TGCGCCAGCAGCCAGGCGAATATTCCGGGACAACCCTACGAGCAGTACTTC.

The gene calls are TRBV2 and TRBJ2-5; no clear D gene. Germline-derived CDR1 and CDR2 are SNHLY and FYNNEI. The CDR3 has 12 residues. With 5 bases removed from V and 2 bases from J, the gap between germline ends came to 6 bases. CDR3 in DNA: TGTGCCAGCAGTCAGTTGCAAGAGACCCAGTACTTC. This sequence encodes CASSQLQETQYF. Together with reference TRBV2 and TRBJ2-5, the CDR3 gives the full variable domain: EPEVTQTPSHQVTQMGQEVILRCVPISNHLYFYWYRQILGQKVEFLVSFYNNEISEKSEIFDDQFSVERPDGSNFTLKIRSTKLEDSAMYFCASSQLQETQYFGPGTRLLVL.

The CDR3 loop reads CASSSTGVPALHF. For the CDR3, the DNA is TGTGCCAGCAGTTCCACAGGGGTTCCCGCCCTCCACTTT. This chain joins TRBV2 and TRBJ1-6; 7 positions agree with TRBD1. This CDR3 region has 13 residues. Losses at the gene ends were 5 bases for V and 14 bases for J; bases not matched to a gene: 9. Germline CDR1 and CDR2: SNHLY and FYNNEI.

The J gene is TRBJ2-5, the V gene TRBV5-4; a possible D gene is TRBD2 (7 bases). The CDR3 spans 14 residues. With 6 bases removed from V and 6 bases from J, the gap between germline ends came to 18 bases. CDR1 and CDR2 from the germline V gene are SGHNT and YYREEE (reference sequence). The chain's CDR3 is CASTPKGGGKTQYF. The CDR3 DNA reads TGTGCCAGCACCCCAAAGGGAGGGGGGAAGACCCAGTACTTC. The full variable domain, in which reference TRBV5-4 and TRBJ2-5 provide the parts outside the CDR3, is ETGVTQSPTHLIKTRGQQVTLRCSSQSGHNTVSWYQQALGQGPQFIFQYYREEENGRGNFPPRFSGLQFPNYSSELNVNALELDDSALYLCASTPKGGGKTQYFGPGTRLLVL.

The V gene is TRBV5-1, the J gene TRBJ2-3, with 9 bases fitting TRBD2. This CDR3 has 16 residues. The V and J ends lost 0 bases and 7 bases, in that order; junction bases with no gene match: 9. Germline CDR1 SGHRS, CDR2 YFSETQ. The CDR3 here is CASSLGPSGAPNTQYF. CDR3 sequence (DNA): TGCGCCAGCAGCTTGGGGCCTAGCGGGGCTCCAAATACGCAGTATTTT.

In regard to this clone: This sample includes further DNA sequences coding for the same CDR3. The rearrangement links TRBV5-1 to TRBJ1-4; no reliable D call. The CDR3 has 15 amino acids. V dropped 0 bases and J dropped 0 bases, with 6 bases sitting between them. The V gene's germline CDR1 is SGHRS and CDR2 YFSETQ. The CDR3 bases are TGCGCCAGCAGCTTGGGGTCGGCAACTAATGAAAAACTGTTTTTT. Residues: CASSLGSATNEKLFF.

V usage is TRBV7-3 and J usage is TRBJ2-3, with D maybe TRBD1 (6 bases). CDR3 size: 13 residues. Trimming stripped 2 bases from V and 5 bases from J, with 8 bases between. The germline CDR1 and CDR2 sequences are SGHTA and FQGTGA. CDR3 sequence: CASSLQGRDTQYF. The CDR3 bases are TGTGCCAGCAGCTTACAGGGGAGAGATACGCAGTATTTT.

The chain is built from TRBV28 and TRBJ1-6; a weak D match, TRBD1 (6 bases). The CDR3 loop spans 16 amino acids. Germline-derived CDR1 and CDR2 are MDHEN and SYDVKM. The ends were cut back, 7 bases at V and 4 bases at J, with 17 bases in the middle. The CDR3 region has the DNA TGTGCCAGCACTTCGGAGGACAGACCGTATAATTCACCCCTCCACTTT. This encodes CASTSEDRPYNSPLHF.

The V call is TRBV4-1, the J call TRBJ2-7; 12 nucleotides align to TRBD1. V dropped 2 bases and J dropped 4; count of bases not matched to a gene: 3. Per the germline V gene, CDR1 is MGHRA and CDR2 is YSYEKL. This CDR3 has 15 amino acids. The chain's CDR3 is CASSQPGQGAYEQYF. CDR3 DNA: TGCGCCAGCAGCCAACCGGGACAGGGGGCTTACGAGCAGTACTTC.

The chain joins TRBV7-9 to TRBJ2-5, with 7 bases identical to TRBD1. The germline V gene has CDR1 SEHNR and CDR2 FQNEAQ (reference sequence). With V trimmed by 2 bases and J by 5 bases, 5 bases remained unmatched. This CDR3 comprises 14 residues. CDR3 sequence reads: CASSLMRGQETQYF. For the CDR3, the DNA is TGTGCCAGCAGCTTAATGAGGGGGCAGGAGACCCAGTACTTC.

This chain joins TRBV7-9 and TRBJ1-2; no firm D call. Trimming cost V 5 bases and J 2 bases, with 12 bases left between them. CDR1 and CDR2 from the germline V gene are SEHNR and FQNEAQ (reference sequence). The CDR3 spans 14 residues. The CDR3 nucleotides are TGTGCCAGCAGCCCAAAGGAGCGGAACTATGGCTACACCTTC. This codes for CASSPKERNYGYTF.

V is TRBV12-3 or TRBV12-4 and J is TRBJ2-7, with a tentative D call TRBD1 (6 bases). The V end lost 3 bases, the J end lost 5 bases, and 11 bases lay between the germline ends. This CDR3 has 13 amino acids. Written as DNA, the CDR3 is TGTGCCAGCAGTTTCCAGGGGACACACGAGCAGTACTTC. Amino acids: CASSFQGTHEQYF.

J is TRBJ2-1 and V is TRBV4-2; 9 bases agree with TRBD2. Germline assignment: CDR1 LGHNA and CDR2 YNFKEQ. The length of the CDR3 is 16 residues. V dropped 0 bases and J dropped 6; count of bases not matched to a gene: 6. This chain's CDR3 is CASSQEMTSGTNEQFF. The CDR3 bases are TGTGCCAGCAGCCAAGAGATGACTAGCGGTACCAATGAGCAGTTCTTC.